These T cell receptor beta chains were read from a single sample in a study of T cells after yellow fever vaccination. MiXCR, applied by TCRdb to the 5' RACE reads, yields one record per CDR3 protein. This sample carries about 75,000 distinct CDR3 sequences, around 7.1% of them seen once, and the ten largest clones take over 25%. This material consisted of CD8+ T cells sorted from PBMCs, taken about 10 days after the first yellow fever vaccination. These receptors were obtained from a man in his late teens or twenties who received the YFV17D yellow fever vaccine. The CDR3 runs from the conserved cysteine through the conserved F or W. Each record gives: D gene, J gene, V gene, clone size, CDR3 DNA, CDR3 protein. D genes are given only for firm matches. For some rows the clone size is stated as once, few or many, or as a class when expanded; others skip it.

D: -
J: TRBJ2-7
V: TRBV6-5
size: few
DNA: TGTGCCAGCAGTGACAGGGGAGGGCCCTACGAGCAGTACTTC
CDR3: CASSDRGGPYEQYF

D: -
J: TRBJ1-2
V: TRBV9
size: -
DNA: TGTGCCAGCAGCCTCCCCCGGGACCAAAACGGAGGCTACACCTTC
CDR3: CASSLPRDQNGGYTF

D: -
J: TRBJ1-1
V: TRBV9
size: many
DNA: TGTGCCAGCAGCGTAAAGGGTCTAAACACTGAAGCTTTCTTT
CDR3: CASSVKGLNTEAFF

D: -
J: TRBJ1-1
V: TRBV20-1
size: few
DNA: TGCAGTGCTAGAGTCAGGGTTAGTTCTGGTGGTGAAGCTTTCTTT
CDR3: CSARVRVSSGGEAFF

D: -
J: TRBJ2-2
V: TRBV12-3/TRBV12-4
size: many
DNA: TGTGCCAGCAGTGGCGCTAGTGGGCACACCGGGGAGCTGTTTTTT
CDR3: CASSGASGHTGELFF

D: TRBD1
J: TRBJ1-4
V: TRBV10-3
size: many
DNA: TGTGCCATCAGCGGACAGGGCCTTGGCCCCAATGAAAAACTGTTTTTT
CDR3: CAISGQGLGPNEKLFF

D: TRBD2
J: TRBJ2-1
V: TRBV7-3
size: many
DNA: TGTGCCAGCAGCCCCCCGGCTAGCGGGGGCTATGAGCAGTTCTTC
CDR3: CASSPPASGGYEQFF

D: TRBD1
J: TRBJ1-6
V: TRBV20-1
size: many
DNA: TGCAGTGCCACGGACAGGAAATTAAGCTCCTATAATTCACCCCTCCACTTT
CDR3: CSATDRKLSSYNSPLHF

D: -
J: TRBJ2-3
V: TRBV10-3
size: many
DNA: TGTGCCATCAGTGAGTCGGGGAGGCAGCCCACAGATACGCAGTATTTT
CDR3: CAISESGRQPTDTQYF

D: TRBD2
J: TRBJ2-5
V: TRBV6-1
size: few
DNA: TGTGCCAGCATGACGGCGGGAGCTAGGGAGACCCAGTACTTC
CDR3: CASMTAGARETQYF

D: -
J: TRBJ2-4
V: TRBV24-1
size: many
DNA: TGTGCCACCAGTGGCGGTGAGACCGCCAAAAACATTCAGTACTTC
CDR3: CATSGGETAKNIQYF

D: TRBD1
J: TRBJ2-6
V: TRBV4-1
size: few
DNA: TGCGCCAGCAGCCAAACAGGGGCTGGGGCCAACGTCCTGACTTTC
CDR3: CASSQTGAGANVLTF

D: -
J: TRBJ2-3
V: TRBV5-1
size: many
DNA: TGCGCCAGCAGCTACAACACAGATACGCAGTATTTT
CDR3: CASSYNTDTQYF

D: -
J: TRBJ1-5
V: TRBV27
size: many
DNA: TGTGCCAGCAGCCAACTGGGTAGCAATCAGCCCCAGCATTTT
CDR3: CASSQLGSNQPQHF

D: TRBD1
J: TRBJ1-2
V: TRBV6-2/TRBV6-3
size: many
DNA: TGTGCCAGCAGTTACTCGATAGGCCATTCGACAGGGGATAGGGAACGCTATGGCTACACCTTC
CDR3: CASSYSIGHSTGDRERYGYTF

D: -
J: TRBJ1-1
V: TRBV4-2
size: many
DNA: TGTGCCAGCAGCCAAGTAGGCACGAACACTGAAGCTTTCTTT
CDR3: CASSQVGTNTEAFF

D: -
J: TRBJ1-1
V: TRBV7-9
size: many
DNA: TGTGCCAGCAGCTTAGCCCGGGGGCCGGCTTTCTTT
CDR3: CASSLARGPAFF

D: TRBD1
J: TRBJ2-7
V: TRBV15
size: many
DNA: TGTGCCACCAGCAGTGGACAGGGTTTGATCTCCTACGAGCAGTACTTC
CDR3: CATSSGQGLISYEQYF

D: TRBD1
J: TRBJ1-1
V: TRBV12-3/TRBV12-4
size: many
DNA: TGTGCCAGCAGCCAACAGGGGAGGGACACTGAAGCTTTCTTT
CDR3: CASSQQGRDTEAFF

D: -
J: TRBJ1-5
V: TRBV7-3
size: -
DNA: TGTGCCAGCAGCACCCGACGGGGGGGCCATAGCAATCAGCCCCAGCATTTT
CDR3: CASSTRRGGHSNQPQHF

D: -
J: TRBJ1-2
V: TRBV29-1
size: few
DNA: TGCAGCGTTGATTTTGTGGCAGACCCTCATGGCTACACCTTC
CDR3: CSVDFVADPHGYTF

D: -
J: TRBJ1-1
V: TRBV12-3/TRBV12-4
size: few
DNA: TGTGCCAGCAGTTTCGGTTCATCCGGGATTGAAGCTTTCTTT
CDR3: CASSFGSSGIEAFF

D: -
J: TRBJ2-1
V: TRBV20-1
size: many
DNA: TGCAGTGCCCCACCGGCCTTAGGGGCCCTTTCCTACAATGAGCAGTTCTTC
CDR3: CSAPPALGALSYNEQFF

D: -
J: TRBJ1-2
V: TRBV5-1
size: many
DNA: TGCGCCAGCAGCTTGTCTATATCGGGGGACTTCGCGGGCTACACCTTC
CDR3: CASSLSISGDFAGYTF

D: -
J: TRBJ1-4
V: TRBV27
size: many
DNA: TGTGCCAGCAGTTTCGGAGGAACTAATGAAAAACTGTTTTTT
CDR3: CASSFGGTNEKLFF

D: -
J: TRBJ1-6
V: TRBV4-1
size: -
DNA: TGCGCCAGCAGCCAAGGCAGTCTCAATTCACCCCTCCACTTT
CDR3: CASSQGSLNSPLHF

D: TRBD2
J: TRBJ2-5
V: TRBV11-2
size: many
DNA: TGTGCCAGCAGCGTAGCGGGATACCAAGAGACCCAGTACTTC
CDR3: CASSVAGYQETQYF

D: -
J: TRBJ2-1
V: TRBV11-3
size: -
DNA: TGTGCCAGCAGCACCGACGGAAGCTCCTACAATGAGCAGTTCTTC
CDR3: CASSTDGSSYNEQFF

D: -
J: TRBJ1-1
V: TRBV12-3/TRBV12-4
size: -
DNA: TGTGCCAGCAGTTTTATAGCGCGGGGCACTGAAGCTTTCTTT
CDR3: CASSFIARGTEAFF

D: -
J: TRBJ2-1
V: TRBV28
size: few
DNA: TGTGCCAGCAGTCAGCCAGGGGTTTACAATGAGCAGTTCTTC
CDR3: CASSQPGVYNEQFF

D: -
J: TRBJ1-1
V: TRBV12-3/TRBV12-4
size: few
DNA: TGTGCCAGCAGTTTCGAGGTCACTGAAGCTTTCTTT
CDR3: CASSFEVTEAFF

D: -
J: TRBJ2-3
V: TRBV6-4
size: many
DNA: TGTGCCAGCAGTGACAACGTTGCTAGCATGGCAGATACGCAGTATTTT
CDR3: CASSDNVASMADTQYF

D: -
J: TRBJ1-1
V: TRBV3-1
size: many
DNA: TGTGCCAGCAGCCAAGGGTGGAACACTGAAGCTTTCTTT
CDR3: CASSQGWNTEAFF

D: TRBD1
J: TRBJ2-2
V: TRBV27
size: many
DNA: TGTGCCAGCAGAAACAGGGGTTCCACCGGGGAGCTGTTTTTT
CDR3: CASRNRGSTGELFF

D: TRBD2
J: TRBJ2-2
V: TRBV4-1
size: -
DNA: TGCGCCAGCAGCCCTAAGACTAGCGGGGATAACACCGGGGAGCTGTTTTTT
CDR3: CASSPKTSGDNTGELFF

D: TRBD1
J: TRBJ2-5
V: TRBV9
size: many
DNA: TGTGCCAGCAGCCACCCCCTAGACAGGGGCGGAGGAGAGACCCAGTACTTC
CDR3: CASSHPLDRGGGETQYF

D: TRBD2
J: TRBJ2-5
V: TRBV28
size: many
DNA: TGTGCCAGCAGTCGACTAGCGGGGGGGGGCCAAGAGACCCAGTACTTC
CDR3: CASSRLAGGGQETQYF

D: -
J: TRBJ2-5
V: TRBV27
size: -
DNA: TGTGCCAGCAGTACATTCACGGCGAGCCAAGAGACCCAGTACTTC
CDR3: CASSTFTASQETQYF

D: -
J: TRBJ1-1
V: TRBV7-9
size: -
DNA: TGTGCCAGCAGACAAGGGCCGAACACTGAAGCTTTCTTT
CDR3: CASRQGPNTEAFF

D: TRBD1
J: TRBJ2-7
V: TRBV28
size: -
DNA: TGTGCCAGCAGTTTCGGACAGGGAAGGGGATACGAGCAGTACTTC
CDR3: CASSFGQGRGYEQYF

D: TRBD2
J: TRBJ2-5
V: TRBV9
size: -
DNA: TGTGCCAGCAGCCTGACCCGAGGGACTAGCGGGGCCAAGCGGGAGACCCAGTACTTC
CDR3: CASSLTRGTSGAKRETQYF

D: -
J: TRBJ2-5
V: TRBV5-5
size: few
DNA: TGTGCCAGCAGCGAGCTGGGGAACCAAGAGACCCAGTACTTC
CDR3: CASSELGNQETQYF

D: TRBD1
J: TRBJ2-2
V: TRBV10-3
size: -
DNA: TGTGCCATCAGTGATGAAGACAGGGTCACCGGGGAGCTGTTTTTT
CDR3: CAISDEDRVTGELFF

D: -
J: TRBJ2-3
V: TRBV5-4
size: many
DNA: TGTGCCAGCAGCTTGGAAGGGGATCGGTCTTTCACAGATACGCAGTATTTT
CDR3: CASSLEGDRSFTDTQYF

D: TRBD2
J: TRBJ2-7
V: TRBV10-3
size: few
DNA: TGTGCCATCAGATCCGGGACTACTTCCTACGAGCAGTACTTC
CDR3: CAIRSGTTSYEQYF

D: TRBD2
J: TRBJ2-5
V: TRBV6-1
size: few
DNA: TGTGCCAGCAGCCATGGGGGACTAGGGGGTATAGAGACCCAGTACTTC
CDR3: CASSHGGLGGIETQYF

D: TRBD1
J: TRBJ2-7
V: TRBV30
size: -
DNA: TGTGCCTGGACAGGGGGCAGTGGGTACGAGCAGTACTTC
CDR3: CAWTGGSGYEQYF

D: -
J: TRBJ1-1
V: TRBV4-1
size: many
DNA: TGCGCCAGCAGCCAAGACTGGGGGAACACTGAAGCTTTCTTT
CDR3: CASSQDWGNTEAFF

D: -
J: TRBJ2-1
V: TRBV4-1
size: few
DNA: TGCGCCAGCAGCCAAGCCGGGGGTCGGTACAATGAGCAGTTCTTC
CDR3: CASSQAGGRYNEQFF

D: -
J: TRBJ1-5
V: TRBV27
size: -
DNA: TGTGCCAGCAGTTTATCGGGGTATAGCCAGCCCCAGCATTTT
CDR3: CASSLSGYSQPQHF

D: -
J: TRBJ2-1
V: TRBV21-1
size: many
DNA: TGTGCCAGCAGCATCCACATCTCGGGGGAAGGTTATGAGCAGTTCTTC
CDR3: CASSIHISGEGYEQFF

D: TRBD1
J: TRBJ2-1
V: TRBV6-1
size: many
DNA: TGTGCCAGCAGCACGGACAGGGGTTACAATGAGCAGTTCTTC
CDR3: CASSTDRGYNEQFF

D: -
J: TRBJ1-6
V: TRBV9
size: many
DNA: TGTGCCAGCAGCGCGGGAAGGGTGAGGGATTCACCCCTCCACTTT
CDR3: CASSAGRVRDSPLHF

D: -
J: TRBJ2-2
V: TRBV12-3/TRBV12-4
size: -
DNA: TGTGCCTTCAGTTTAGGGACTGAAGGGTTTTCGAACACCGGGGAGCTGTTTTTT
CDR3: CAFSLGTEGFSNTGELFF

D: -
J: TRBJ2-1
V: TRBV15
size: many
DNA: TGTGCCACCCAACCGGGAACGAGCTCCTACAATGAGCAGTTCTTC
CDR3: CATQPGTSSYNEQFF